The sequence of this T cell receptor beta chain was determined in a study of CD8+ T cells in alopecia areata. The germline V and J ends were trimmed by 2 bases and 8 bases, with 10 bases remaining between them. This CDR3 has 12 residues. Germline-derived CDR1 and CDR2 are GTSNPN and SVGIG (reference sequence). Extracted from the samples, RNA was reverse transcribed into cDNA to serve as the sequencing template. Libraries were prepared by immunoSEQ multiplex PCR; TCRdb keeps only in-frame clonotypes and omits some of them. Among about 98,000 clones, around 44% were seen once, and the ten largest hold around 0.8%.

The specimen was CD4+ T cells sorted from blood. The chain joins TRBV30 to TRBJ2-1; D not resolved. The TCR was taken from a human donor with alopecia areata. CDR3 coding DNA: TGTGCCTGGAGTTTCTTCAGCGATGAGCAGTTCTTC. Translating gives CAWSFFSDEQFF.